This T cell receptor beta chain was retrieved from a study of cytomegalovirus exposure and HLA in healthy donors. In the study overall: The Caucasian-associated ancestry cluster contained more than 75% of the 398 genotyped donors.

Both 60 Vbeta primers and 13 Jbeta primers went into the PCR. Method: immunoSEQ multiplex PCR; TCRdb's copy keeps in-frame clones and lacks some. Of about 50,000 clones listed, 81% are singletons. Germline V lookup: CDR1 SEHNR, CDR2 FQNEAQ (reference sequence). The V end was cut by 1 base, the J end by 5 bases, with 14 bases between. CDR3 length: 15 amino acids. The material sequenced was PBMCs. The chain carries TRBV7-9 and TRBJ1-2; TRBD1 might be the D (6 bases). The sequence came from a boy aged 5-17 years in good health and CMV-seropositive. The CDR3 here is CASSLGQTGNYGYTF. CDR3 DNA sequence: TGTGCCAGCAGCTTAGGGCAGACAGGAAATTATGGCTACACCTTC.